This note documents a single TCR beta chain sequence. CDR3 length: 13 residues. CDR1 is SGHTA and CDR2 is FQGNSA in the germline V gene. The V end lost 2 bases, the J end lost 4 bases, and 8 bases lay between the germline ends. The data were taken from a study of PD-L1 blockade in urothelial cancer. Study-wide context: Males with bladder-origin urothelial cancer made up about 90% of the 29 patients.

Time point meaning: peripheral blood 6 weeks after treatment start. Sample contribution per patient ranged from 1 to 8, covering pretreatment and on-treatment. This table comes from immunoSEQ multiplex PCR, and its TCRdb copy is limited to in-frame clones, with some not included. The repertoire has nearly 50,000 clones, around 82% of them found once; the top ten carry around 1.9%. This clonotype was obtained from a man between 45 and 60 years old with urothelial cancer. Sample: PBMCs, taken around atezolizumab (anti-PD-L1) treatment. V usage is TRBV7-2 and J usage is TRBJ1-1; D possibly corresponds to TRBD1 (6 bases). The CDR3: CASSLQGLTEAFF. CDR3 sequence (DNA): TGTGCCAGCAGCTTACAGGGGCTCACTGAAGCTTTCTTT.